The present entry profiles one T cell receptor (beta chain) with its context. Its antigen is currently not known. The record has no base qualities; no much larger clone is one base away. This sample is part of a study of cytomegalovirus exposure and HLA in healthy donors (dated by TCRdb to about 2017). As for the study more broadly: An earlier analysis of 587 of the donors reported approximately 290 Gb of sequence data and around 120 million unique TCR beta sequences from around 200 million T cells. Rather than using new phenotypic data, the later analysis identified candidate immune exposures from TCR beta sequences and from how often those sequences occurred across donors. The genetic ancestry cluster associated with self-reported Caucasian donors included approximately 85% of the roughly 410 genotyped donors. The number of donors typed differed by locus, with about 629-640 for A, B, C, DRB1 and DQB1, around 520 for DQA1, about 610 for DPA1, and under 490 for DPB1. The study aimed to test whether signatures of past pathogen exposure could be identified by cataloging public T cell receptors. Class I and class II HLA loci were covered by the typing at four-digit resolution. The study combined high-throughput TCR immunosequencing, statistical association of individual TCRs with disease status, and machine learning to predict cytomegalovirus infection status. On average, roughly 240,000 unique TCR beta nucleotide sequences were sequenced per donor among several hundred genotyped donors of the cohort, with around 19% of those sequences being non-productive. An earlier analysis of around 580 of the donors used high-throughput TCR beta sequencing to judge whether each TCR beta V gene segment behaved as functional or pseudogenic. About five DR-DQ haplotypes were treated as single units for association and clustering because of strong linkage in the cohort. Alongside the repertoire data, information on donor age, sex, ethnicity and CMV serostatus was compiled. In a later analysis, previously published TCR beta repertoires from about 640 donors were re-analyzed and high-resolution HLA genotyping was added so that TCR occurrence patterns could be studied. All discovery cohort repertoires had been generated using a single sequencing platform. The T cell repertoires of 700 or so subjects were profiled by immunosequencing and related to cytomegalovirus serostatus. Along with the approximately 670-subject first cohort, a separate validation cohort of about 110 different subjects was used. An early release that covered more than 550 HLA-typed donors contained around 300 gigabases of sequencing data and 85 million to 100 million unique TCR sequences. In a later genetic analysis, genome-wide SNP genotypes for about 65% of the roughly 700 donors were used, and that subset was treated as a discovery cohort.

Ends trimmed: V by 0 bases, J by 6 bases; bases unmatched to a gene: 6. From its cysteine to its phenylalanine, the CDR3 spans 16 amino acids. The CDR3 DNA has 48 bases and is translated from base 1. Based on the germline V gene, the CDR1 and CDR2 sequences are SGDLS and YYNGEE. Here is what the overall study found, with its caveats: In this cohort, only TCR beta chains were sequenced, and detectable features were limited by the absence of alpha or paired-chain data. A further reported finding was that TCR beta sequences accurately predicted the HLA-A and HLA-B alleles for most subjects in the first cohort. An earlier analysis of around 540 of the donors showed that most TCR beta V segments appeared in productive rearrangements either about 87% or about 30% of the time, which broadly matched IMGT annotations. Assigning TCR associations to individual alleles was difficult when HLA alleles, especially DR and DQ, strongly co-occurred. While some public TCRs were present in many individuals, most TCR sequences turned up only very rarely across donors. A later analysis found that most CMV-associated TCR beta chains appeared HLA-restricted, with HLA associations seemingly driven largely by CMV exposure. Cytomegalovirus status was reported to be diagnosed by the classifier with high specificity and sensitivity in both the original and validation cohorts. Presence/absence analyses assumed roughly uniform sequencing depth across donors, an assumption that may not hold. A later genetic analysis reported fewer N-insertions in productive TCRs among donors in an Asian-associated ancestry cluster than the roughly 700-donor mean. Because counts were too low, roughly 16 rarely observed V segments, including chromosome 9 orphons, were excluded from the earlier analysis of some 540 of the donors. A later analysis associated about 16,000 TCR beta sequences with specific HLA alleles at a false discovery rate of 0.05. Some IMGT-functional V segments, including TRBV6-2 and TRBV6-3, could not be distinguished by the 87-base-pair reads and were therefore excluded. A later analysis reported that several top co-occurrence clusters appeared linked to parvovirus B19, influenza, CMV and Epstein-Barr virus. In vitro tests confirmed that three of the cytomegalovirus-associated TCR beta chains recognize cytomegalovirus antigens. The sequencing pipeline was judged likely to have produced a cluster of highly shared sequence variants as a technical artifact. According to a later analysis, TCR association rates differed among HLA loci, with DRB1 alleles showing the most associated TCRs and HLA-C alleles showing the fewest. HLA typing was unavailable for some donors at each locus, so association tests used only the typed subset. In the study, about 150 TCR beta chains were listed as associated with cytomegalovirus. Linkage disequilibrium might explain the correlated functional status among segregating V segments, but an unknown experimental factor could not be ruled out. Immune exposure information for the cohort was limited to CMV serostatus. A later genetic analysis associated a missense DCLRE1C variant with V-gene and J-gene trimming of TCR beta chains, and an independent cohort replicated the association. In a later analysis, HLA-associated TCR beta chains showed more clonal expansion and lower generation probabilities than non-associated chains that were equally common. According to the authors, the approach could potentially be generalized to other disease states and immunological phenotypes.

In total, around 600 healthy bone marrow donors made up the cohort. At the time of sampling, every cohort member was nominally healthy, though immune exposures that went unrecorded were likely present. The donor tested CMV seronegative and was one of the 352 seronegative cohort members. A peripheral blood sample was collected from each donor, and TCR beta sequencing was performed on peripheral blood mononuclear cells. Genomic DNA extraction from the blood cell samples was performed with the Qiagen DNeasy Blood Extraction Kit. Receptor amplification or capture employed the immunoSEQ multiplex PCR assay. The multiplex PCR relied on a mix of 60 forward primers for TCR Vbeta segments and 13 reverse primers for TCR Jbeta segments. A multiplex PCR assay on genomic DNA amplified the CDR3 region of rearranged TCR beta genes. On the Illumina HiSeq System, the amplified TCR beta libraries were sequenced as 87-base-pair reads. The paper's data handling went like this. Across the 500 to 700 repertoires, a later analysis counted roughly 84 million unique TCR beta chains, roughly 11 million of which were shared by at least two donors. To remove PCR and sequencing errors, raw reads were error-corrected and collapsed into unique sequences using a nearest-neighbor algorithm that merged closely related sequences. To assign V, D and J gene segments, CDR3 sequences were aligned to IMGT reference sequences. For a sequence to be retained, at least a six-nucleotide match to both a V gene segment and a J gene segment was required. A rearrangement was called productive if the CDR3 had no stop codons and remained in frame with V and J, and every other rearrangement was called non-productive. CDR3 was defined by IMGT convention, running from the second conserved V-encoded cysteine to the conserved J-encoded phenylalanine. In an earlier analysis of around 600 of the donors, sequences lacking an unambiguous match to a single V gene segment were excluded. An earlier analysis of several hundred of the donors called V segments functional above 56.7% productive rearrangements and segregating when the between-donor standard deviation exceeded 5%. A statistical classification framework was built to diagnose cytomegalovirus status from the catalog of TCR beta chain sequences. A later analysis assigned V and J genes by comparing TCR nucleotide sequences with IMGT/GENE-DB human TR gene sequences. Using the TCRdist pipeline, a later analysis assigned CDR3 sequences along with most-parsimonious VDJ recombination scenarios. In a later analysis, each TCR beta chain was defined by its CDR3 amino acid sequence together with its V-gene family, and reads without a unique V-gene family were excluded. A later analysis removed 450 to 600 highly shared, low-generation-probability nucleotide sequences to deal with suspected cross-contamination and a sequencing artifact. In a later analysis, a clonal expansion index for each public chain was calculated from normalized within-repertoire ranks of inferred template counts. In a later analysis, generation probabilities were computed using a VDJ recombination model fitted to out-of-frame rearrangements, and the results were checked against IGoR. A later analysis scored TCR-TCR, TCR-HLA and TCR-CMV co-occurrence with hypergeometric tests, applying a repertoire-size bias correction to TCR pairs. To estimate false discovery rates, a later analysis permuted the HLA or CMV assignments 20 times. In a later analysis, co-occurring TCRs were grouped with DBSCAN, and TCRdist sequence similarity was added when clustering was performed within HLA-allele-positive subsets. Repertoires with fewer than 30,000 or more than 120,000 public chains, plus five repertoires with anomalous nucleotide sharing, were excluded from co-occurrence clustering. TCRdb re-hosts the immuneACCESS table, in-frame sequences only. Its copies lack some clones; in the studies checked, an unresolved V gene accounts for under half of them, and the cause for the rest is not known. V, J and clone size reflect that table, while D and trimming were determined from the DNA. This sample has about 230,000 clones in its table, and approximately 84% of those were observed once. Roughly 0.58% of the sample belongs to the ten largest clones.

The sequenced sample was PBMCs. The chain is made from TRBV9 and TRBJ2-1, and 10 junctional nucleotides match TRBD2. This clonotype was sampled from a woman in her thirties or forties in good health and CMV-seronegative. Read as DNA, the sequence is TGTGCCAGCAGCGTAGGGTTAAGCGGGGGGGCCAATGAGCAGTTCTTC. This codes for CASSVGLSGGANEQFF.